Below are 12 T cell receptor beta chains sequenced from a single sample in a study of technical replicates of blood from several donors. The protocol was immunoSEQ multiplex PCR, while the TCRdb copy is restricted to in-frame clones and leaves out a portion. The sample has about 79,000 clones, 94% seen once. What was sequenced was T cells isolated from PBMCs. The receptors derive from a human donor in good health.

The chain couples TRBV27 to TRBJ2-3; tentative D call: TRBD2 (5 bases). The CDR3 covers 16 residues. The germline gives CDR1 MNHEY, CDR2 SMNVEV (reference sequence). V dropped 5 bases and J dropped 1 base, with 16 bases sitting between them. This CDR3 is CASSRGFGLGTDTQYF. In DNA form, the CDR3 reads TGTGCCAGCAGTAGAGGGTTTGGCTTGGGCACAGATACGCAGTATTTT.

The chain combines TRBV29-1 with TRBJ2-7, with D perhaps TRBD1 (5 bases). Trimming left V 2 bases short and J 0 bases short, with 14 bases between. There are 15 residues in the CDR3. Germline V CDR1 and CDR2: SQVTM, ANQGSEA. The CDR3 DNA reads TGCAGCGTTGAATGGTGGGGCACCAGCTCCTACGAGCAGTACTTC. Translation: CSVEWWGTSSYEQYF.

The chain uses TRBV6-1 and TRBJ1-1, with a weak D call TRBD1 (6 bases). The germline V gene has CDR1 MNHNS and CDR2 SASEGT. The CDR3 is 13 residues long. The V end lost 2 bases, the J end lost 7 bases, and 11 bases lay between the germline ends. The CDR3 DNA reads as TGTGCCAGCAGTGAAATCTGGGACAATGAAGCTTTCTTT. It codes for CASSEIWDNEAFF.

CDR3 DNA: TGTGCCAGCAGTTTCAGGGGAGCAGATACGCAGTATTTT. Protein: CASSFRGADTQYF. The J gene is TRBJ2-3, the V gene TRBV27; TRBD1 is a possible D gene (6 bases). Trimming left V 3 bases short and J 4 bases short, with 8 bases between. CDR1 and CDR2 (germline): MNHEY, SMNVEV (reference sequence). The length of the CDR3 is 13 residues.

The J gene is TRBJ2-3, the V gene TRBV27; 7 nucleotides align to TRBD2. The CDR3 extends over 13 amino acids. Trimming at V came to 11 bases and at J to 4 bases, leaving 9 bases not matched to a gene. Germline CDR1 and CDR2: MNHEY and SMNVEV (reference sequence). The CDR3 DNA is TGTGCCGCCGGGGGGAGTATTGCAGATACGCAGTATTTT. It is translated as CAAGGSIADTQYF.

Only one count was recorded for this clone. The CDR3 sequence is CASSAFSPGLASYDEQFF. The DNA of the CDR3 is TGTGCCAGCAGTGCTTTCTCTCCGGGACTAGCGAGTTATGATGAGCAGTTCTTC. The rearrangement uses TRBV6-1 and TRBJ2-1, with 10 positions matching TRBD2. The V gene's germline CDR1 is MNHNS and CDR2 SASEGT. The CDR3 extends over 18 amino acids. V dropped 4 bases and J dropped 8; count of bases not matched to a gene: 17.

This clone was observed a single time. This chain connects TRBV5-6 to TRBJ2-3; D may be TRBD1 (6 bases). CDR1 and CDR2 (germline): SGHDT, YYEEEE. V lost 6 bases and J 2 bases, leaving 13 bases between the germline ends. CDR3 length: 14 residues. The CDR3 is CASNGQHNTDTQYF. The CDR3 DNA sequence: TGTGCCAGCAATGGACAGCACAACACAGATACGCAGTATTTT.

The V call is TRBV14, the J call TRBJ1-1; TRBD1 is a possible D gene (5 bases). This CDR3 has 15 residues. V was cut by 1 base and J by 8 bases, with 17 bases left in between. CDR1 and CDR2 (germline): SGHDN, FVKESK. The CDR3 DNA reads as TGTGCCAGCAGCCAAGGAAGGGGTCCCGGAAGAGAAGCTTTCTTT. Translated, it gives CASSQGRGPGREAFF.

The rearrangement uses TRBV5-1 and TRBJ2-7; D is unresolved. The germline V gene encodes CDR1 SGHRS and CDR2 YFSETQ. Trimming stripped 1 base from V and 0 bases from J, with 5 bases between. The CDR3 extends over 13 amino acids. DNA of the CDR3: TGCGCCAGCAGCTTGACTAACTCCTACGAGCAGTACTTC. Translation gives CASSLTNSYEQYF.

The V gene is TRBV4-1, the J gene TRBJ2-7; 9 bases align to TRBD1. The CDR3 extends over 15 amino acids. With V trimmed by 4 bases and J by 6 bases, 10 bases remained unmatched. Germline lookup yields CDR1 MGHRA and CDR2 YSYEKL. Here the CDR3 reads CASSRQQGAVREQYF. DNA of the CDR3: TGCGCCAGCAGCCGGCAACAGGGGGCCGTTCGCGAGCAGTACTTC.

The DNA for the CDR3 is TGTGCCTGGGCAGGGGGCATGTACAATGAGCAGTTCTTC. It encodes CAWAGGMYNEQFF. This rearrangement joins TRBV30 to TRBJ2-1; 8 bases map to TRBD1. The V gene's germline CDR1 is GTSNPN and CDR2 SVGIG (reference sequence). The CDR3 extends over 13 amino acids. The trim removed 5 bases at V and 4 bases at J, leaving 4 bases unmatched.

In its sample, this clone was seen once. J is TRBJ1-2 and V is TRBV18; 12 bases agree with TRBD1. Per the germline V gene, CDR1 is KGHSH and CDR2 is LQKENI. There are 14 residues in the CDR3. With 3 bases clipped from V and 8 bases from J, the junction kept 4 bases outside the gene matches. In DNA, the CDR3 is TGTGCCAGCTCACCGGGACAGGGGGCCCAGGGCTACACCTTC. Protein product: CASSPGQGAQGYTF. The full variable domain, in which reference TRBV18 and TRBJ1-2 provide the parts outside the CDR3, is NAGVMQNPRHLVRRRGQEARLRCSPMKGHSHVYWYRQLPEEGLKFMVYLQKENIIDESGMPKERFSAEFPKEGPSILRIQQVVRGDSAAYFCASSPGQGAQGYTFGSGTRLTVV.